The 25 T cell receptor beta chains listed next were all sequenced from one sample in a study of blood T cell repertoires in COVID-19. TCRdb's copy holds only in-frame clones and misses some; the assay was immunoSEQ multiplex PCR. The sample holds roughly 28,000 clones, 80% to 90% seen once. Sequencing was done on a sample of peripheral blood. The receptors originated from a woman aged 45-60 years with active COVID-19.

This CDR3 reads CASSTGTPGNIQYF. DNA of the CDR3: TGTGCCAGCTCTACCGGGACTCCGGGAAACATTCAGTACTTC. The chain employs TRBV28 and TRBJ2-4; D is perhaps TRBD2 (6 bases). The CDR3 contains 14 residues. Trimming left V 8 bases short and J 6 bases short, with 17 bases between. Germline CDR1 and CDR2: MDHEN and SYDVKM.

J is TRBJ1-1 and V is TRBV5-8; D unresolved. Germline CDR1 and CDR2: SGHTS and YDEGEE. V gave up 2 bases and J gave up 5 bases, with 10 bases separating them. The CDR3 loop spans 13 amino acids. CDR3 nucleotide sequence: TGTGCCAGCAGCTTAGCACTCAGGACTGAAGCTTTCTTT. Amino acids: CASSLALRTEAFF.

The chain couples TRBV5-1 to TRBJ1-1; D call uncertain. This CDR3 contains 15 residues. Germline V gene data show CDR1 as SGHRS and CDR2 as YFSETQ. Between the trimmed V and J ends, which lost 3 bases and 4 bases, there was a span of 16 bases. The CDR3 nucleotides read TGCGCCAGCAGCTCGCTTCCGGGTCGGGGCACTGAAGCTTTCTTT. The encoded protein is CASSSLPGRGTEAFF.

The chain uses TRBV2 and TRBJ1-2, with no clear D. Germline V gives CDR1 SNHLY, CDR2 FYNNEI. V was shortened by 7 bases and J by 0 bases, with 9 bases between the two germline ends. The CDR3 covers 13 residues. The CDR3 DNA is TGTGCCAGCACGTCAGAAGCTAACTATGGCTACACCTTC. Residues: CASTSEANYGYTF.

The rearrangement uses TRBV4-2 and TRBJ2-2; 9 bases map to TRBD2. J was trimmed by 1 base and V by 5 bases; bases with no gene match: 8. Germline CDR1 is LGHNA and CDR2 is YNFKEQ. This CDR3 has 17 residues. The CDR3 protein is CASSARLAAGNTGELFF. The CDR3 region has the DNA TGTGCCAGCAGCGCCCGACTAGCGGCAGGGAACACCGGGGAGCTGTTTTTT.

The chain recombines TRBV7-9 with TRBJ1-1; 8 bases agree with TRBD1. The V and J ends lost 4 bases and 5 bases, in that order; junction bases with no gene match: 6. The germline V gene encodes CDR1 SEHNR and CDR2 FQNEAQ (reference sequence). This CDR3 is 14 amino acids long. CDR3 nucleotides: TGTGCCAGCAGCTCTAATCAGGGGGCGACTGAAGCTTTCTTT. Its translation is CASSSNQGATEAFF.

The CDR3, as DNA: TGTGCCAGCAGAGAACAGGGAGTCTCTGGAAACACCATATATTTT. This codes for CASREQGVSGNTIYF. This rearrangement joins TRBV27 to TRBJ1-3, with D possibly TRBD1 on 6 matching bases. Germline V gene data show CDR1 as MNHEY and CDR2 as SMNVEV (reference sequence). V lost 6 bases and J 0 bases, leaving 12 bases between the germline ends. The CDR3 sequence is 15 residues long.

This clone came up once. The V gene is TRBV3-1 (or the pseudogene TRBV3-2), the J gene TRBJ2-7, with 7 bases fitting TRBD1. CDR1 LGHDT and CDR2 YNNKEL come from the germline V gene (reference sequence). The V gene end was trimmed by 3 bases and the J gene end by 5 bases; junction bases not matched to a gene: 10. CDR3 length equals 15 residues. The CDR3 DNA follows: TGTGCCAGCAGCCAGTTTTCGACAGGGCGCAACGAGCAGTACTTC. This translates into CASSQFSTGRNEQYF.

This chain joins TRBV10-1 and TRBJ2-7; 7 positions match TRBD1. Germline trimming cut 6 bases from V and 1 base from J; bases unmatched to any gene: 9. The CDR3 loop spans 15 amino acids. Germline CDR1 WNHNN, CDR2 SYGVQD (reference sequence). The CDR3 loop reads CASRTGQAKSYEQYF. CDR3 DNA sequence: TGCGCCAGCAGGACCGGACAGGCCAAATCCTACGAGCAGTACTTC.

The chain carries TRBV6-1 and TRBJ1-6, with D unresolved. The CDR3 spans 17 residues. V shed 2 bases and J shed 7 bases, with 18 bases lying between them. Looked up from germline, CDR1 is MNHNS and CDR2 is SASEGT. This chain's CDR3 is CASSELSSFTLNSPLHF. DNA for the CDR3: TGTGCCAGCAGTGAATTGTCATCCTTCACTCTAAATTCACCCCTCCACTTT.

A few counts support this clone. This chain joins TRBV7-2 and TRBJ1-5; no definite D call. V lost 2 bases to trimming and J lost 6 bases, with 8 bases between them. Per germline, CDR1 SGHTA and CDR2 FQGNSA. CDR3 length: 13 residues. CDR3 in DNA: TGTGCCAGCAGCTTAACCAGAACTCAGCCCCAGCATTTT. This gives the protein CASSLTRTQPQHF.

The CDR3 here is CASSIIGSRDNEQFF. Written as DNA, the CDR3 is TGTGCCAGTAGTATAATAGGTAGTCGGGACAATGAGCAGTTCTTC. The chain has TRBV19 and TRBJ2-1; D remains unclear. CDR3 length equals 15 residues. Trimming cost V 2 bases and J 5 bases, with 13 bases left between them. The germline CDR1 and CDR2 sequences are LNHDA and SQIVND (reference sequence).

As to this clone: The same CDR3 is also encoded by other DNA sequences in this sample. The CDR3 nucleotides read TGTGCCAGTAGTCCCGGGACAGGTCTTTCCTACGAGCAGTACTTC. It is translated as CASSPGTGLSYEQYF. This sequence joins TRBV19 and TRBJ2-7, with 8 bases that match TRBD1. The CDR3 contains 15 residues. CDR1 is LNHDA, CDR2 SQIVND, per germline (reference sequence). Trimming cost V 5 bases and J 1 base; bases outside gene matches: 7.

The chain joins TRBV19 to TRBJ1-1; 10 bases are shared with TRBD1. In germline, CDR1 is LNHDA, CDR2 SQIVND (reference sequence). The length of the CDR3 is 14 residues. V dropped 7 bases and J dropped 4; count of bases not matched to a gene: 6. The CDR3 region is CASKPGTGATEAFF. In DNA, the CDR3 is TGTGCCAGTAAACCCGGGACAGGGGCCACTGAAGCTTTCTTT.

V usage is TRBV28 and J usage is TRBJ1-6; 9 nucleotides line up with TRBD1. Germline V gene sequence: CDR1 MDHEN, CDR2 SYDVKM. V gave up 2 bases and J gave up 8 bases; unmatched junction bases: 1. The CDR3 consists of 14 residues. CDR3 loop: CASSLGTGYSPLHF. CDR3 coding DNA: TGTGCCAGCAGTTTAGGGACAGGGTATTCACCCCTCCACTTT.

This clone was found a few times. The chain recombines TRBV19 with TRBJ2-1, with 7 bases fitting TRBD2. From germline, CDR1 is LNHDA and CDR2 SQIVND (reference sequence). The CDR3 totals 15 residues. The J segment lost 8 bases and the V segment lost 7 bases, leaving 14 bases of the junction unmatched. DNA for the CDR3: TGTGCCAGTACCCTAGGACTAGGGGTGGTGGATGAGCAGTTCTTC. Protein product: CASTLGLGVVDEQFF.

This clone has just a few counts. The V call is TRBV4-2, the J call TRBJ2-1; TRBD2 agrees at 12 bases. CDR1 is LGHNA, CDR2 YNFKEQ, per germline. The junction had 9 bases not matched to a gene; V was cut back by 0 bases and J by 9 bases. The CDR3 loop spans 17 amino acids. DNA for the CDR3: TGTGCCAGCAGCCAAGAGTCCCCTAGCGGGGGGGGGAGTGAGCAGTTCTTC. Translation gives CASSQESPSGGGSEQFF.

The V gene is TRBV5-1, the J gene TRBJ2-2, with 8 bases matching TRBD2. In germline, CDR1 is SGHRS, CDR2 YFSETQ. The J segment lost 5 bases and the V segment lost 2 bases, leaving 2 bases of the junction unmatched. The CDR3 spans 14 residues. The CDR3 here is CASSFSSGTGELFF. The CDR3 coding sequence is TGCGCCAGCAGCTTTTCTAGCGGGACCGGGGAGCTGTTTTTT.

The rearrangement joins TRBV7-9 to TRBJ1-5; 8 bases map to TRBD1. There are 14 residues in the CDR3. Losses at the gene ends were 5 bases for V and 7 bases for J; bases not matched to a gene: 7. Looked up from germline, CDR1 is SEHNR and CDR2 is FQNEAQ (reference sequence). The CDR3 bases are TGTGCCAGCAGCCATACAGGGGGTAGGCAGCCCCAGCATTTT. This codes for CASSHTGGRQPQHF.

The J gene is TRBJ2-6, the V gene TRBV27, with D hard to call. The CDR3 is 15 amino acids. Germline V gene sequence: CDR1 MNHEY, CDR2 SMNVEV (reference sequence). V lost 6 bases and J 1 base, leaving 10 bases between the germline ends. The CDR3 region has the DNA TGTGCCAGCAGACTCCTGTCATCTGGGGCCAACGTCCTGACTTTC. The encoded protein is CASRLLSSGANVLTF.

The CDR3 sequence is CASSLFPLRQSNQPQHF. CDR3 nucleotides: TGTGCCAGCAGTTTATTCCCCCTGCGGCAGAGCAATCAGCCCCAGCATTTT. This chain links TRBV28 with TRBJ1-5; D is ambiguous. Germline CDR1 MDHEN, CDR2 SYDVKM. This CDR3 has 17 residues. Trimming took off 1 base at V and 1 base at J, with 14 bases between the two ends.

The chain couples TRBV2 to TRBJ1-1; 8 nucleotides agree with TRBD1. J was trimmed by 5 bases and V by 6 bases; bases with no gene match: 5. Per germline, CDR1 SNHLY and CDR2 FYNNEI. The CDR3 contains 13 residues. The CDR3 is CASSQGARTEAFF. CDR3 in DNA: TGTGCCAGCAGCCAGGGGGCTAGGACTGAAGCTTTCTTT.

V gene TRBV6-5 combines with J gene TRBJ2-5; 9 bases map to TRBD1. CDR3 size: 14 residues. The germline gives CDR1 MNHEY, CDR2 SVGAGI. V lost 7 bases to trimming and J lost 4 bases; unmatched junction nucleotides: 7. CDR3 region: CASTLTGGGETQYF. The DNA of the CDR3 is TGTGCCAGCACCCTGACAGGGGGAGGAGAGACCCAGTACTTC.

The chain employs TRBV28 and TRBJ2-5, with 10 bases lining up with TRBD2. CDR1 and CDR2 from the germline V gene are MDHEN and SYDVKM. CDR3 length: 15 amino acids. Trimming at V came to 5 bases and at J to 6 bases, leaving 9 bases not matched to a gene. The CDR3 sequence: CASSGGASGSKTQYF. The DNA for the CDR3 is TGTGCCAGCAGTGGGGGAGCTAGCGGGAGTAAGACCCAGTACTTC.

The chain carries TRBV5-1 and TRBJ2-1; TRBD2 matches at 11 bases. Losses at the gene ends were 1 base for V and 4 bases for J; bases not matched to a gene: 10. The CDR3 has 18 residues. Germline V gives CDR1 SGHRS, CDR2 YFSETQ. CDR3 loop: CASSLTSGSNRAYNEQFF. The CDR3 DNA reads TGCGCCAGCAGCTTGACTAGCGGGAGTAACCGTGCTTACAATGAGCAGTTCTTC.